What follows describes a single T cell receptor (beta chain). Its target antigen remains unknown. No qualities accompany the bases; no much larger clone lies one base away. This entry is derived from a study of T cell changes during pregnancy in multiple sclerosis (dated by TCRdb to 2018 to 2020). For the wider study: Changes in the T cell repertoire over the course of pregnancy were examined in this study in women with multiple sclerosis.

From cysteine to phenylalanine, the CDR3 is 15 amino acids long. This entry keeps only the CDR3 DNA: 45 bases, framed from base 1. V has 4 bases trimmed and J has 9 bases trimmed; junction bases matching no gene number 12. The germline V gene specifies SGHVS as CDR1 and FQNEAQ as CDR2. The library relied on the immunoSEQ multiplex PCR assay. Here the immuneACCESS table is served through TCRdb, limited to in-frame sequences with V and J called. Missing clones are a known gap in these copies; in checked studies unresolved V genes cover under half, and the rest lacks a known reason. The sample profile shows 50,000 to 65,000 clones; roughly 91% of them were found once. Roughly 6.5% of the sample comes from the top ten.

The V and J segments used are TRBV7-8 and TRBJ2-1, and 7 junctional nucleotides match TRBD2. The clonotype comes from a female donor in good health, enrolled as a control in a pregnancy study. The input for sequencing was peripheral blood, taken in the third trimester of pregnancy. The CDR3 reads as follows: CASSYGGVGVVEQFF. The DNA sequence follows: TGTGCCAGCAGCTATGGGGGGGTCGGTGTCGTTGAGCAGTTCTTC. The entire variable domain, with the stretches around the CDR3 drawn from the reference TRBV7-8 and TRBJ2-1 proteins, is GAGVSQSPRYKVAKRGQDVALRCDPISGHVSLFWYQQALGQGPEFLTYFQNEAQLDKSGLPSDRFFAERPEGSVSTLKIQRTQQEDSAVYLCASSYGGVGVVEQFFGPGTRLTVL.